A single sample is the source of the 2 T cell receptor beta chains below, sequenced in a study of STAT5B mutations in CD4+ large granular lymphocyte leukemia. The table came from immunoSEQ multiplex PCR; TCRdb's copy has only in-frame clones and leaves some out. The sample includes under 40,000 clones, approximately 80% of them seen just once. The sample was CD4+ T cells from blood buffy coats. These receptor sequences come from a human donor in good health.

The CDR3 DNA reads as TGCGCCAGCAGCGTACAGGCCACTAACTATGGCTACACCTTC. It specifies CASSVQATNYGYTF. The V call is TRBV5-1, the J call TRBJ1-2, with D tentatively TRBD1 (5 bases). Germline V gives CDR1 SGHRS, CDR2 YFSETQ. V was clipped by 4 bases and J by 0 bases, with 10 bases between them. CDR3 length equals 14 residues.

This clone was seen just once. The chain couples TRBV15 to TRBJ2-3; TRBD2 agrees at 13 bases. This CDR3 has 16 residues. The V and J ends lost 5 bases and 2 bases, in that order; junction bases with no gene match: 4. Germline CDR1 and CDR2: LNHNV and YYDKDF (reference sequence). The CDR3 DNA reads TGTGCCACCAGCGGCGGACTAGCGGGGGTCACAGATACGCAGTATTTT. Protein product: CATSGGLAGVTDTQYF.